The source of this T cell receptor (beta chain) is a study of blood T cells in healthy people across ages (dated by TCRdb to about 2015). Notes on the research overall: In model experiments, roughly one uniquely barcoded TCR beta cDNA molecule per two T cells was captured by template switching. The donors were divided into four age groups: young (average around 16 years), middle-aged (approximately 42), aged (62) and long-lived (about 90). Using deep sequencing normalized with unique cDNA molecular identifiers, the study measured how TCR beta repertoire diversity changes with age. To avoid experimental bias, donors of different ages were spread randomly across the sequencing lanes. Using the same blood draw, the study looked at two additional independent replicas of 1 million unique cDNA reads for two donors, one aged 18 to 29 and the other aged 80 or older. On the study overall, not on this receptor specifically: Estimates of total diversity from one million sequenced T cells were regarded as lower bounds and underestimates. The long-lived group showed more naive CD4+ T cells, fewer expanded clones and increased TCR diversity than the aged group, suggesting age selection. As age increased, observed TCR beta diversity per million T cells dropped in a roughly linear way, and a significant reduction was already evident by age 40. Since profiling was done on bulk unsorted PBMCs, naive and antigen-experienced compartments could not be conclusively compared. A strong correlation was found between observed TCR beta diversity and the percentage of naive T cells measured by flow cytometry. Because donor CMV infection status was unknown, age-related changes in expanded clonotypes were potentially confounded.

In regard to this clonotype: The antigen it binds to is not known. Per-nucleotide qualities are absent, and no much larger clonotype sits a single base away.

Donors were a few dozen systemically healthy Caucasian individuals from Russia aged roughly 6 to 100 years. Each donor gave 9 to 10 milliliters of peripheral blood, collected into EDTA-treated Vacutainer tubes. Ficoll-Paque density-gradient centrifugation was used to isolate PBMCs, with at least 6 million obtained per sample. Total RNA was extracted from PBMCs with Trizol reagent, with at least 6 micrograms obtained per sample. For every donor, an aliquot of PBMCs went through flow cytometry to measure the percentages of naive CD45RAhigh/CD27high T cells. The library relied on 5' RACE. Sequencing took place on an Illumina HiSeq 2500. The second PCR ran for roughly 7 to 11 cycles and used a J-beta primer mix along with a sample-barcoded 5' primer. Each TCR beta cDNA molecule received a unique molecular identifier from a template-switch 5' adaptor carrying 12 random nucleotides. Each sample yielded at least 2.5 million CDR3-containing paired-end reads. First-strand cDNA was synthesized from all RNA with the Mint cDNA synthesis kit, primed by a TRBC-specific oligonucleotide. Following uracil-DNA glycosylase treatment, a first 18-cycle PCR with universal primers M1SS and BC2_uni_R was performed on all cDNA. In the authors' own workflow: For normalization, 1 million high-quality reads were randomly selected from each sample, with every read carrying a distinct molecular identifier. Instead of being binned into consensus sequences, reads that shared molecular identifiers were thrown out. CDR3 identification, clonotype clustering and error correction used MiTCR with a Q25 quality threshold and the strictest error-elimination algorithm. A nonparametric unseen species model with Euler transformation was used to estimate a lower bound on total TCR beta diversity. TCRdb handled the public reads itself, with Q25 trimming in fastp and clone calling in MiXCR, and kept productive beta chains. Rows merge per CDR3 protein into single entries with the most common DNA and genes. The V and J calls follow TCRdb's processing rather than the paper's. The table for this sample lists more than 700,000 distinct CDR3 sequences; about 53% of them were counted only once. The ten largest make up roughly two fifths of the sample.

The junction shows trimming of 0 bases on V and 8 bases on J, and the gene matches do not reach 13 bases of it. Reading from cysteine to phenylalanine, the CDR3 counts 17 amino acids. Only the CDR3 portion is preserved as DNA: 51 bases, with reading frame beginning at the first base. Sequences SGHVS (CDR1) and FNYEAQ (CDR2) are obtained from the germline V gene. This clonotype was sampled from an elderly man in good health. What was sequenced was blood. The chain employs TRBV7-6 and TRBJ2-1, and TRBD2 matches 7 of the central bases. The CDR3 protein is CASSLAAWEGPSDEQFF. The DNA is TGTGCCAGCAGCTTAGCCGCCTGGGAGGGCCCTTCCGATGAGCAGTTCTTC.